These T cell receptor beta chains were read from a single sample in a study of T cell responses to AZD1222 COVID-19 vaccine. Produced via immunoSEQ multiplex PCR; TCRdb's table is partial and in-frame only. This repertoire shows fewer than 110,000 clones, 75% to 95% found once; its top ten account for 1% to 1.5%. The source was peripheral blood, collected on day 0 of AZD1222 vaccination. These receptors all stem from an adult in good health. The CDR3 runs from the conserved cysteine through the conserved F or W. Each record gives: J gene, V gene, clone size, D gene, CDR3 protein, CDR3 DNA. A D gene is named only where the DNA matches it firmly. The listing skips clone size in some rows; elsewhere it reads once, few, many or a size class.

>TRBJ2-3|TRBV6-4|NA|TRBD2
CASSDSSGGATDTQYF
TGTGCCAGCAGTGACTCTAGCGGGGGGGCCACAGATACGCAGTATTTT
>TRBJ2-5|TRBV28|NA|NA
CASSSPGSEETQYF
TGTGCCAGCAGTTCCCCGGGATCCGAAGAGACCCAGTACTTC
>TRBJ2-1|TRBV3-1/TRBV3-2|NA|NA
CASSLERSYNEQFF
TGTGCCAGCAGCCTAGAGCGGTCCTACAATGAGCAGTTCTTC
>TRBJ1-1|TRBV7-4|NA|TRBD1
CASSLVRQGRPMNTEAFF
TGTGCCAGCAGCTTAGTAAGACAGGGCAGACCGATGAACACTGAAGCTTTCTTT
>TRBJ2-1|TRBV29-1|NA|TRBD1
CSVGHSTGGGEQFF
TGCAGCGTTGGCCACTCCACAGGGGGCGGCGAGCAGTTCTTC
>TRBJ1-5|TRBV15|NA|NA
CATSRDWDSNQPQHF
TGTGCCACCAGCAGAGATTGGGACAGCAATCAGCCCCAGCATTTT
>TRBJ1-5|TRBV16|NA|NA
CASSQWAGASSNQPQHF
TGTGCCAGCAGCCAATGGGCTGGGGCCTCCTCTAATCAGCCCCAGCATTTT
>TRBJ1-6|TRBV19|NA|NA
CASTLPRTAANSPLHF
TGTGCCAGTACCCTTCCCCGGACGGCTGCTAATTCACCCCTCCACTTT
>TRBJ2-3|TRBV5-8|NA|NA
CASSFYGGTSTDTQYF
TGTGCCAGCAGCTTTTACGGCGGAACTAGCACAGATACGCAGTATTTT
>TRBJ2-2|TRBV2|NA|TRBD2
CASSTGLAGGTGELFF
TGTGCCAGCAGTACGGGACTAGCGGGGGGCACCGGGGAGCTGTTTTTT
>TRBJ2-1|TRBV10-2|NA|NA
CASSEIVGGAEQFF
TGCGCCAGCAGTGAGATTGTTGGGGGGGCTGAGCAGTTCTTC
>TRBJ1-5|TRBV19|NA|NA
CASRPGRRINQPQHF
TGTGCCAGTAGACCGGGACGGAGGATAAATCAGCCCCAGCATTTT
>TRBJ1-5|TRBV5-4|NA|NA
CASSPGPRNQPQHF
TGTGCCAGCAGCCCGGGTCCCAGGAATCAGCCCCAGCATTTT
>TRBJ2-7|TRBV27|once|NA
CASRGTWEQYF
TGTGCCAGCAGAGGGACTTGGGAGCAGTACTTC
>TRBJ1-1|TRBV6-6|NA|TRBD1
CASSAATGTNTEAFF
TGTGCCAGCAGTGCCGCGACAGGGACGAACACTGAAGCTTTCTTT
>TRBJ1-2|TRBV6-1|NA|NA
CASSDSSDWNYGYTF
TGTGCCAGCAGTGACAGTTCGGATTGGAACTATGGCTACACCTTC
>TRBJ1-1|TRBV29-1|once|NA
CSVQYGTVNTEAFF
TGCAGCGTTCAATACGGGACTGTGAACACTGAAGCTTTCTTT
>TRBJ2-3|TRBV5-4|once|NA
CASSFYLGGSSTDTQYF
TGTGCCAGCAGCTTTTACCTGGGGGGCAGTTCAACAGATACGCAGTATTTT
>TRBJ1-6|TRBV20-1|NA|NA
CSASHKGFAGVSPLHF
TGCAGTGCTAGTCACAAGGGATTCGCGGGAGTCTCACCCCTCCACTTT